The 23 T cell receptor beta chains listed next were all sequenced from one sample in a study of monozygotic twins with inflammatory bowel disease. One entry per CDR3 protein, without DNA, is what TCRdb gives after re-calling the 5' RACE reads. Here the sample table reports 310,000 or so distinct CDR3 sequences. Sequencing was done on a sample of blood. These receptors were taken from a human donor with ulcerative colitis or Crohn's disease, or a healthy co-twin of an affected twin (not recorded which).

The chain joins TRBV15 to TRBJ2-4; TCRdb names TRBD1, which stays unverified in the absence of DNA. Germline CDR1 is LNHNV and CDR2 is YYDKDF (reference sequence). This CDR3 comprises 14 residues. The CDR3 sequence: CATPTGQGQNIQYF.

The genes are TRBV28 and TRBJ1-5; there is no DNA to check the TCRdb D call of TRBD1. This CDR3 is 15 amino acids long. Germline V gives CDR1 MDHEN, CDR2 SYDVKM. CDR3 sequence: CASRIPERGVQPQHF.

The chain is built from TRBV7-3 and TRBJ2-2; the TCRdb D gene call, TRBD2, has no DNA to confirm it. CDR3 length equals 14 residues. Per the germline V gene, CDR1 is SGHTA and CDR2 is FQGTGA. CDR3: CASQSISNTGELFF.

V usage is TRBV5-1 and J usage is TRBJ1-1; no DNA is available, so the TRBD1 call from TCRdb remains unchecked. Germline V gives CDR1 SGHRS, CDR2 YFSETQ. This CDR3 comprises 16 residues. The CDR3: CASRGGSDRLNTEAFF.

V gene TRBV15 combines with J gene TRBJ2-3; the TCRdb D gene call, TRBD1, has no DNA to confirm it. CDR1 is LNHNV, CDR2 YYDKDF, per germline (reference sequence). The CDR3 runs 15 residues. The CDR3 is CATSHGTVHTDTQYF.

The chain couples TRBV10-3 to TRBJ2-5; with no DNA, the TCRdb D assignment of TRBD1 cannot be verified. CDR3 length: 15 amino acids. Germline assignment: CDR1 ENHRY and CDR2 SYGVKD. CDR3: CAISDPGTDKETQYF.

This chain connects TRBV12-3 or TRBV12-4 to TRBJ1-2. The CDR3 is 12 residues long. The CDR3 loop is CASSPGLDGYTF.

The chain couples TRBV7-8 to TRBJ2-7; TCRdb proposes TRBD1, but this gene call is untestable without DNA. This CDR3 region has 12 residues. The germline V gene encodes CDR1 SGHVS and CDR2 FQNEAQ. The CDR3 sequence: CASSLVRGEQYF.

The gene calls are TRBV20-1 and TRBJ2-7; the D call of TRBD2 rests on TCRdb alone, since no DNA is present to check it. Germline V gene data show CDR1 as DFQATT and CDR2 as SNEGSKA (reference sequence). This CDR3 is 11 amino acids long. This chain's CDR3 is CSAPAKREQYF.

The V call is TRBV29-1, the J call TRBJ2-3; without DNA, the TCRdb call of TRBD2 cannot be checked. CDR3 length equals 13 residues. CDR1 and CDR2 from the germline V gene are SQVTM and ANQGSEA. CDR3 residues: CSDSPWTKDTQYF.

V is TRBV28 and J is TRBJ1-1; TCRdb designates TRBD1, a call that cannot be tested without DNA. Looked up from germline, CDR1 is MDHEN and CDR2 is SYDVKM. The CDR3 loop spans 16 amino acids. The CDR3 sequence: CASSPPLGPLNTEAFF.

The chain links TRBV27 to TRBJ2-2. The germline CDR1 and CDR2 sequences are MNHEY and SMNVEV (reference sequence). CDR3 length equals 12 residues. Here the CDR3 reads CASSFFPGELFF.

This chain connects TRBV5-1 to TRBJ1-5; as DNA is missing, the TRBD1 call by TCRdb cannot be tested. The germline V gene has CDR1 SGHRS and CDR2 YFSETQ. This CDR3 contains 15 residues. CDR3 loop: CASSQGTGVDQPQHF.

This sequence joins TRBV9 and TRBJ1-4. CDR1 is SGDLS and CDR2 is YYNGEE in the germline V gene. This CDR3 has 14 residues. Here the CDR3 reads CASSEGSGNEKLFF.

The V call is TRBV7-3, the J call TRBJ2-6; the TRBD1 assignment by TCRdb is unverifiable without DNA. CDR3 size: 17 residues. The V gene's germline CDR1 is SGHTA and CDR2 FQGTGA. CDR3 loop: CASSFRTGQSRANVLTF.

The rearrangement uses TRBV20-1 and TRBJ1-4; the D call from TCRdb, TRBD1, cannot be confirmed without DNA. Germline values: CDR1 DFQATT, CDR2 SNEGSKA (reference sequence). The CDR3 consists of 13 residues. CDR3 amino acids: CSASGTGREKLFF.

The chain uses TRBV20-1 and TRBJ2-1; lacking DNA, the TRBD1 call made by TCRdb goes unchecked. CDR1 is DFQATT, CDR2 SNEGSKA, per germline (reference sequence). There are 17 residues in the CDR3. The CDR3 protein is CSARSYGGGATYNEQFF.

The rearrangement uses TRBV20-1 and TRBJ2-5; there is no DNA to check the TCRdb D call of TRBD2. Germline CDR1 is DFQATT and CDR2 is SNEGSKA (reference sequence). This CDR3 is built from 15 residues. CDR3 sequence reads: CSARGALAGDLTQYF.

The CDR3 spells CASSFPGGGYTF. This chain links TRBV28 with TRBJ1-2; there is no DNA to check the TCRdb D call of TRBD1. CDR3 length equals 12 residues. Per germline, CDR1 MDHEN and CDR2 SYDVKM.

The chain joins TRBV29-1 to TRBJ2-1; TCRdb's D call, TRBD2, is unchecked because there is no DNA. From germline, CDR1 is SQVTM and CDR2 ANQGSEA. This CDR3 has 16 amino acids. The CDR3 is CSVGRGLAGGYNEQFF.

The chain has TRBV6-5 and TRBJ2-3; the TCRdb call, TRBD1, lacks DNA for checking. The CDR3 has 16 residues. Germline-derived CDR1 and CDR2 are MNHEY and SVGAGI. The CDR3 is CASSYSTGIPGGAQYF.

J is TRBJ2-3 and V is TRBV7-2. The CDR3 sequence is 13 residues long. CDR1 is SGHTA, CDR2 FQGNSA, per germline. The chain's CDR3 is CASSLDYTDTQYF.

The V and J genes are TRBV28 and TRBJ1-2. Germline values: CDR1 MDHEN, CDR2 SYDVKM. CDR3 size: 12 residues. The CDR3 here is CASSLAALGYTF.